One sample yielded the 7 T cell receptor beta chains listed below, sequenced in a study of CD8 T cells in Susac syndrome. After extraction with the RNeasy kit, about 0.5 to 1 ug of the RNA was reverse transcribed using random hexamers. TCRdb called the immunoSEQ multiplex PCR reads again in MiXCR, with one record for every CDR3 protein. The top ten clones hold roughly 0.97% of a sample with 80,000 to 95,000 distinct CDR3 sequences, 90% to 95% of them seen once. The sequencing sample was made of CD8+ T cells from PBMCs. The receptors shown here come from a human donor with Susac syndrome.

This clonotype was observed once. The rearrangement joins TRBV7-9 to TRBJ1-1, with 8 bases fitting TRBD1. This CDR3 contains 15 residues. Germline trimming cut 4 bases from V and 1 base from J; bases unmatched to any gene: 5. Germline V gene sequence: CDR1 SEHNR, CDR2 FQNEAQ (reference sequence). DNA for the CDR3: TGTGCCAGCAGCTCCGGACAGGGCCAGAACACTGAAGCTTTCTTT. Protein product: CASSSGQGQNTEAFF.

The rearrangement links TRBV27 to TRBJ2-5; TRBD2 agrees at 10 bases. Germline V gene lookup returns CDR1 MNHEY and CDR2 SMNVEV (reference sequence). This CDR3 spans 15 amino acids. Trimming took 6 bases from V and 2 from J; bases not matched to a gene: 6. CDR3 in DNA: TGTGCCAGCAGCCAGACTAGCGGGCCTCAAGAGACCCAGTACTTC. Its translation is CASSQTSGPQETQYF.

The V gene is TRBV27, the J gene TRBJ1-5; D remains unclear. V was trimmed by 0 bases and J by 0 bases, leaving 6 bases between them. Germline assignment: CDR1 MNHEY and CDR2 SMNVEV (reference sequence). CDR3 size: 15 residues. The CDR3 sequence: CASSLSRYSNQPQHF. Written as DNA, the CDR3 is TGTGCCAGCAGTTTATCACGATATAGCAATCAGCCCCAGCATTTT.

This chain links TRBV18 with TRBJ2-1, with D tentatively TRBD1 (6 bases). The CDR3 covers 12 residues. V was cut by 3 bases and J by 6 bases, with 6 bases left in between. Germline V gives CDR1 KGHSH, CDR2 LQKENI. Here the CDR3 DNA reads TGTGCCAGCTCACCGACAGGCAATGAGCAGTTCTTC. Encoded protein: CASSPTGNEQFF.

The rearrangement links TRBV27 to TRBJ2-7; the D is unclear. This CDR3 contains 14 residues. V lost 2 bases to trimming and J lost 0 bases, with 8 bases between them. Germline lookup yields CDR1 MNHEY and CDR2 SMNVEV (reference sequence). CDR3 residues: CASSLGVPSYEQYF. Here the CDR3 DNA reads TGTGCCAGCAGTTTAGGGGTCCCCTCCTACGAGCAGTACTTC.

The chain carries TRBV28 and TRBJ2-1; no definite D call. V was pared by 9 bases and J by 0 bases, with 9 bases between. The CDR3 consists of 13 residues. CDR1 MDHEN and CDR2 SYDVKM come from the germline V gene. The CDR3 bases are TGTGCCAGTGGACGTAGCTCCTACAATGAGCAGTTCTTC. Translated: CASGRSSYNEQFF.

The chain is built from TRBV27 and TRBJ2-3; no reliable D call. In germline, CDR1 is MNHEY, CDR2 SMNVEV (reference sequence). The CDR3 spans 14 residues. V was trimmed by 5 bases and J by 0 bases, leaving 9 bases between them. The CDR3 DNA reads TGTGCCAGCAGTCCCGTCCCTAGCACAGATACGCAGTATTTT. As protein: CASSPVPSTDTQYF.